What follows is one TCR beta chain and its context. Next came a second PCR, run for roughly 6 to 11 cycles, which used a sample-barcoded 5' primer along with a J-beta primer mix. Per-sample output comprised a minimum of 3 million paired-end reads containing CDR3. Each CDR3 protein gets one entry after TCRdb re-called the 5' RACE reads with MiXCR. The sample records about 970,000 distinct CDR3 sequences, roughly 51% being singletons. The donors, aged roughly 6 to 90, were healthy Caucasians from Russia. Per-sample PBMC isolation yielded at least 7 million cells. Total RNA was extracted at no less than 6 micrograms per sample. These data belong to a study of blood T cells in healthy people across ages. J gave up 3 bases and V 3 bases, and 7 bases lay outside the gene matches. The CDR3 has 15 residues. In germline, CDR1 is SGHTA, CDR2 FQGNSA.

Sequenced input: blood. The chain joins TRBV7-2 to TRBJ2-7; TRBD2 agrees at 8 bases. The sequence derives from an older woman in good health. The chain's CDR3 is CASSFESGSLYEQYF. DNA of the CDR3: TGTGCCAGCAGCTTTGAAAGCGGGAGTCTCTACGAGCAGTACTTC.